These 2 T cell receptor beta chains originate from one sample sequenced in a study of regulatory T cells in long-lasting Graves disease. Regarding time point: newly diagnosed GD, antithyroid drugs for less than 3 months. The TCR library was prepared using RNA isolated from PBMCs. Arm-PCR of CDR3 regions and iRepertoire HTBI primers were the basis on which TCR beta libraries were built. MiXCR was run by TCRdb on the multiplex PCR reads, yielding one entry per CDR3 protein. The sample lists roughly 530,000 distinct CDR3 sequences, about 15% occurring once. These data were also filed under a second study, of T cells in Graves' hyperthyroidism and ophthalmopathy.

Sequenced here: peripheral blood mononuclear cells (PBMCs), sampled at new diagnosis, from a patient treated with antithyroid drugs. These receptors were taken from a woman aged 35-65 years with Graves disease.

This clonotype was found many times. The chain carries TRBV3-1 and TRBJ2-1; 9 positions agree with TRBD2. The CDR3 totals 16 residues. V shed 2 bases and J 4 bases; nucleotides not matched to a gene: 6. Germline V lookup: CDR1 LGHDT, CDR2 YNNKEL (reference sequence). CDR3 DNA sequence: TGTGCCAGCAGCCAACTACCTAGCGGGGCTTACAATGAGCAGTTCTTC. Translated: CASSQLPSGAYNEQFF.

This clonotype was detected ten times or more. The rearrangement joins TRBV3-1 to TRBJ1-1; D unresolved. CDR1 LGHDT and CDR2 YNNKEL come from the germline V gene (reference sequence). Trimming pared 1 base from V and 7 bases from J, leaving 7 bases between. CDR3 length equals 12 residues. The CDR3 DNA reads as TGTGCCAGCAGCCAAGTGTCATTTGAAGCTTTCTTT. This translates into CASSQVSFEAFF.